This T cell receptor (beta chain) was documented in a study of identical twins. Overall study findings and caveats: Analyses of zero insertions could be partly confounded by invariant MAIT and iNKT cells. For out-of-frame alpha sequences shared by twins, low generation probability was in excess. Beta out-of-frame sequences showed weaker excess sharing between twins.

This clonotype was seen repeatedly, ten times or more. The antigen is unknown. Germline V gives CDR1 MGHDK, CDR2 SYGVNS. The CDR3 sequence is 13 residues long. V was trimmed by 5 bases and J by 7 bases, leaving 12 bases between them. It was template switching that added a universal primer site, and there were unique molecular identifiers on the cDNA. TCRdb re-called the 5' RACE reads through MiXCR, storing one row per CDR3 protein. Found here are roughly 350,000 distinct CDR3 sequences, approximately 8.8% of them singletons; the top ten hold 8.5% to 10%. The sequencing sample was made of naive T cells sorted from blood. The TCR originated in a woman in her fifties or sixties in good health. The chain combines TRBV25-1 with TRBJ2-1; possibly TRBD2 for D (5 bases). CDR3 DNA: TGTGCCAGCAGTACGGGGATAGAAAATGAGCAGTTCTTC. It encodes CASSTGIENEQFF.